These 3 T cell receptor beta chains were all obtained from the same sample, sequenced in a study of breast tumors, draining lymph nodes, adjacent tissues. MiXCR, applied by TCRdb to the multiplex PCR reads, yields one record per CDR3 protein. The sample has some 170,000 distinct CDR3 sequences, 30% to 40% seen once. Samples came from axillary lymph nodes draining the breast cancer. The source material was axillary lymph node tissue. The receptors come from a female donor with breast cancer. Some clones in this sample may be carry-over from other donors' samples.

As regards this clonotype: A much larger clone is a single base away; this may be a read error. The J gene is TRBJ1-4, the V gene TRBV28, with 7 bases aligning to TRBD1. The germline CDR1 and CDR2 sequences are MDHEN and SYDVKM. CDR3 length: 16 amino acids. The CDR3 region is CASRSTGEPPNEELFF. DNA of the CDR3: TGTGCCAGCAGATCCACAGGGGAGCCACCTAATGAAGAACTGTTTTTT.

This clonotype was found many times. The CDR3 protein is CASSEGASGGYEQFF. The CDR3 bases are TGTGCCAGCAGTGAAGGGGCTAGCGGGGGGTATGAGCAGTTCTTC. The genes are TRBV6-1 and TRBJ2-1, with 11 bases lining up with TRBD2. Germline V lookup: CDR1 MNHNS, CDR2 SASEGT. The CDR3 spans 15 residues. V shed 1 base, J shed 8 bases, and the junction held 4 bases outside the gene matches.

The chain combines TRBV5-6 with TRBJ1-6, with a weak D call TRBD1 (5 bases). Trimming left V 5 bases short and J 9 bases short, with 15 bases between. The CDR3 covers 14 residues. The germline V gene encodes CDR1 SGHDT and CDR2 YYEEEE. The chain's CDR3 is CASRPSRQSSPLHF. Written as DNA, the CDR3 is TGTGCCAGCAGACCATCCCGACAGTCTTCACCCCTCCACTTT.